Below, 17 T cell receptor beta chains from the same sample are listed, as sequenced in a study of blood T cell repertoires in COVID-19. Measured with immunoSEQ multiplex PCR; TCRdb has only the in-frame clones, and not every one. The sample yields about 110,000 clones, 84% seen once. The sequenced sample was peripheral blood. Every receptor here comes from a woman aged 60-75 years with acute or convalescent COVID-19.

In its sample, this clone was seen a few times. The rearrangement joins TRBV5-6 to TRBJ1-1; D is perhaps TRBD1 (6 bases). Trimming removed 5 bases from V and 4 bases from J, with 12 bases in between. Germline CDR1 reads SGHDT; CDR2 reads YYEEEE. The length of the CDR3 is 13 residues. As DNA, the CDR3 is TGTGCCAGCAGGGCTACAGGGTTCACTGAAGCTTTCTTT. Its protein is CASRATGFTEAFF.

The J gene is TRBJ2-7, the V gene TRBV5-4, with 8 bases that match TRBD2. The length of the CDR3 is 15 residues. CDR1 is SGHNT and CDR2 is YYREEE in the germline V gene (reference sequence). Trimming removed 5 bases from V and 5 bases from J; junction bases left unmatched: 12. CDR3 sequence (DNA): TGTGCCAGCAGACCCGGCGGGGGGCCGGTAAACGAGCAGTACTTC. As protein: CASRPGGGPVNEQYF. Full variable domain (remainder filled in from reference TRBV5-4 and TRBJ2-7): ETGVTQSPTHLIKTRGQQVTLRCSSQSGHNTVSWYQQALGQGPQFIFQYYREEENGRGNFPPRFSGLQFPNYSSELNVNALELDDSALYLCASRPGGGPVNEQYFGPGTRLTVT.

The CDR3 here is CAWSGQANTEAFF. DNA of the CDR3: TGTGCCTGGTCGGGACAGGCGAACACTGAAGCTTTCTTT. The J gene is TRBJ1-1, the V gene TRBV30; 8 bases agree with TRBD1. CDR1 is GTSNPN, CDR2 SVGIG, per germline (reference sequence). V shed 5 bases and J 1 base; nucleotides not matched to a gene: 3. The CDR3 runs to 13 residues.

The chain carries TRBV5-3 and TRBJ1-4; D not resolved. TRBV5-3 is an ORF, with its function uncertain. The length of the CDR3 is 18 residues. V lost 2 bases to trimming and J lost 7 bases, with 24 bases between them. The CDR3 loop is CARSLDNLWTTRAEKLFF. Written as DNA, the CDR3 is TGTGCCAGAAGCTTAGACAACTTGTGGACTACACGGGCTGAAAAACTGTTTTTT.

The chain links TRBV2 to TRBJ2-3; 8 positions agree with TRBD2. Trimming took 7 bases from V and 3 from J; bases not matched to a gene: 6. The germline V gene encodes CDR1 SNHLY and CDR2 FYNNEI. The CDR3 extends over 14 amino acids. CDR3 nucleotides: TGTGCCAGCAAGGCGGGAGGAGCGACAGATACGCAGTATTTT. Its protein product is CASKAGGATDTQYF.

The chain couples TRBV28 to TRBJ1-2; TRBD1 agrees at 8 bases. The V segment lost 3 bases and the J segment 3 bases; nucleotides outside the gene matches: 9. The CDR3 is made up of 16 amino acids. Germline values: CDR1 MDHEN, CDR2 SYDVKM. The CDR3, as DNA: TGTGCCAGCAGTTTCACAGGGGGTAATCGGTACTATGGCTACACCTTC. Its protein is CASSFTGGNRYYGYTF.

The chain couples TRBV6-1 to TRBJ2-3; TRBD2 matches at 7 bases. Germline V gives CDR1 MNHNS, CDR2 SASEGT. The CDR3 totals 15 residues. The junction had 5 bases not matched to a gene; V was cut back by 3 bases and J by 2 bases. CDR3 protein: CASSDIGTITDTQYF. CDR3 nucleotide sequence: TGTGCCAGCAGTGATATCGGGACTATCACAGATACGCAGTATTTT.

The chain combines TRBV27 with TRBJ2-1; 8 bases match TRBD1. V lost 5 bases and J lost 6; bases outside the gene matches: 9. CDR3 length: 15 residues. CDR1 is MNHEY and CDR2 is SMNVEV in the germline V gene (reference sequence). CDR3 residues: CASSKTGAGFNEQFF. CDR3 in DNA: TGTGCCAGCAGTAAGACAGGGGCGGGGTTCAATGAGCAGTTCTTC.

The chain combines TRBV19 with TRBJ2-1; 14 bases are a match to TRBD2. This CDR3 contains 16 residues. CDR1 LNHDA and CDR2 SQIVND come from the germline V gene (reference sequence). V was pared by 4 bases and J by 7 bases, with 6 bases of the junction left unmatched. This CDR3 is CASSTRLAGGRNEQFF. CDR3 DNA: TGTGCCAGTAGTACCAGACTAGCGGGGGGGAGAAATGAGCAGTTCTTC.

The rearrangement uses TRBV28 and TRBJ2-7; 7 nucleotides line up with TRBD1. V shed 5 bases and J 7 bases; nucleotides not matched to a gene: 8. CDR3 size: 13 residues. Germline V gene lookup returns CDR1 MDHEN and CDR2 SYDVKM. This CDR3 reads CASSHLTGLEQYF. Here the CDR3 DNA reads TGTGCCAGCAGTCACTTGACAGGGCTGGAGCAGTACTTC.

This chain connects TRBV5-5 to TRBJ1-1; 7 nucleotides agree with TRBD1. Germline V gene data show CDR1 as SGHKS and CDR2 as YYEKEE (reference sequence). V trimming: 2 bases; J trimming: 1 base; junction bases outside the gene matches: 5. This CDR3 is built from 15 residues. Here the CDR3 reads CASSLGQVGNTEAFF. DNA for the CDR3: TGTGCCAGCAGCTTAGGACAGGTAGGGAACACTGAAGCTTTCTTT. Full variable domain (remainder filled in from reference TRBV5-5 and TRBJ1-1): DAGVTQSPTHLIKTRGQQVTLRCSPISGHKSVSWYQQVLGQGPQFIFQYYEKEERGRGNFPDRFSARQFPNYSSELNVNALLLGDSALYLCASSLGQVGNTEAFFGQGTRLTVV.

This rearrangement joins TRBV12-3 or TRBV12-4 to TRBJ1-2; D is unclear. The CDR3 spans 12 residues. Trimming left V 2 bases short and J 8 bases short, with 9 bases between. CDR3 sequence reads: CASSLMATGYTF. The CDR3 DNA reads TGTGCCAGCAGTTTAATGGCCACAGGCTACACCTTC.

The CDR3 sequence is CAWTGTRDTGELFF. The CDR3 coding sequence is TGTGCCTGGACCGGGACTAGAGACACCGGGGAGCTGTTTTTT. This chain links TRBV30 with TRBJ2-2; TRBD2 matches at 8 bases. Germline V lookup: CDR1 GTSNPN, CDR2 SVGIG (reference sequence). CDR3 length: 14 amino acids. The V and J ends lost 4 bases and 3 bases, in that order; junction bases with no gene match: 4.

The gene calls are TRBV3-1 (or the pseudogene TRBV3-2) and TRBJ1-2; 9 positions match TRBD1. Germline V gene data show CDR1 as LGHDT and CDR2 as YNNKEL (reference sequence). Unmatched junction bases numbered 4, after V lost 1 base and J lost 7 bases. This CDR3 region has 14 residues. CDR3 residues: CASSQGLQGAGYTF. CDR3 sequence (DNA): TGTGCCAGCAGCCAAGGGCTACAGGGGGCTGGCTACACCTTC.

This clone has a handful of counts. This chain joins TRBV11-2 and TRBJ2-7; 8 bases fit TRBD2. V shed 2 bases and J 2 bases; nucleotides not matched to a gene: 8. Germline values: CDR1 SGHAT, CDR2 FQNNGV. The CDR3 is 16 residues long. Here the CDR3 DNA reads TGTGCCAGCAGCTTAACTAGCGGAATCGGGGCCTACGAGCAGTACTTC. This codes for CASSLTSGIGAYEQYF. The complete variable domain, with remaining parts taken from reference TRBV11-2 and TRBJ2-7, reads EAGVAQSPRYKIIEKRQSVAFWCNPISGHATLYWYQQILGQGPKLLIQFQNNGVVDDSQLPKDRFSAERLKGVDSTLKIQPAKLEDSAVYLCASSLTSGIGAYEQYFGPGTRLTVT.

The rearrangement joins TRBV7-8 to TRBJ2-7, with 8 bases lining up with TRBD2. V lost 2 bases, J lost 2 bases, and 11 bases stayed unmatched. Germline V lookup: CDR1 SGHVS, CDR2 FQNEAQ. This CDR3 region has 17 residues. This CDR3 is CASSLPLSGEITYEQYF. CDR3 DNA sequence: TGTGCCAGCAGCTTACCACTTAGCGGGGAAATAACCTACGAGCAGTACTTC.

This clone turned up a few times. V is TRBV5-1 and J is TRBJ1-6; 8 bases match TRBD1. The germline gives CDR1 SGHRS, CDR2 YFSETQ. With 2 bases clipped from V and 5 bases from J, the junction kept 6 bases outside the gene matches. The CDR3 spans 16 residues. The CDR3 is CASSLGQGVHNSPLHF. The CDR3 nucleotides read TGCGCCAGCAGCTTAGGACAGGGCGTCCATAATTCACCCCTCCACTTT.